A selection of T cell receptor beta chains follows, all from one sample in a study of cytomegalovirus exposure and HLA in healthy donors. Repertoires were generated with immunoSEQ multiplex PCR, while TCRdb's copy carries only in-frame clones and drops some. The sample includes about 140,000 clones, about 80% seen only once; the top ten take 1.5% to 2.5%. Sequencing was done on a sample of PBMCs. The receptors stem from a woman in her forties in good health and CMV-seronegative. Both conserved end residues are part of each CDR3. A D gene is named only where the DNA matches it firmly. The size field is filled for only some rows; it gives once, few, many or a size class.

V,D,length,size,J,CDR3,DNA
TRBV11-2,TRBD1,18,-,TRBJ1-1,CASSPRVTGEVVNTEAFF,TGTGCCAGCAGCCCGCGTGTCACAGGGGAGGTTGTGAACACTGAAGCTTTCTTT
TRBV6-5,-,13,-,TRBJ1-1,CASNSLPNTEAFF,TGTGCCAGCAACTCACTCCCGAACACTGAAGCTTTCTTT
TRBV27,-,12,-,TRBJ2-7,CASGRGSYEQYF,TGTGCCAGTGGCCGGGGCTCCTACGAGCAGTACTTC
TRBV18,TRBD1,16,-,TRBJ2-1,CASSLRTGVGYNEQFF,TGTGCCAGCTCACTTCGGACAGGGGTCGGCTACAATGAGCAGTTCTTC
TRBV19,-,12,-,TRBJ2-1,CASSSTLVPDFF,TGTGCCAGTAGTAGTACACTAGTTCCCGATTTCTTC
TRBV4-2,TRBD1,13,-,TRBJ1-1,CASSHDREAEAFF,TGTGCCAGCAGTCACGACAGGGAGGCTGAAGCTTTCTTT
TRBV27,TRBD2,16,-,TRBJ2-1,CASRRGGLAAYNEQFF,TGTGCCAGCAGGCGGGGGGGACTAGCGGCATACAATGAGCAGTTCTTC
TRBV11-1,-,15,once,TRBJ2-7,CASSRSPLGAYEQYF,TGTGCCAGCAGCCGTTCCCCTCTGGGGGCGTACGAGCAGTACTTC
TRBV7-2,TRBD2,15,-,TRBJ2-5,CASSPASGYEETQYF,TGTGCCAGCAGTCCGGCTAGCGGGTACGAAGAGACCCAGTACTTC
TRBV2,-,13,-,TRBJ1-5,CASSEPPGQPQHF,TGTGCCAGCAGTGAACCCCCAGGACAGCCCCAGCATTTT
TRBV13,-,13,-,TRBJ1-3,CASSLAAGNTIYF,TGTGCCAGCAGCTTAGCGGCTGGAAACACCATATATTTT
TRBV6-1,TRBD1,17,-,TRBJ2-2,CASSEVWVGGTTGELFF,TGTGCCAGCAGTGAAGTATGGGTAGGGGGCACAACCGGGGAGCTGTTTTTT
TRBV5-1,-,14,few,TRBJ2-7,CASSFDRPLDEQYF,TGCGCCAGCAGCTTCGACAGGCCACTGGACGAGCAGTACTTC
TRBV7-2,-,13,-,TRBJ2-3,CASTFTATDTQYF,TGTGCCAGCACCTTTACAGCCACAGATACGCAGTATTTT
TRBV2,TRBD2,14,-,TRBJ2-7,CASWRGTSGDEQYF,TGTGCCAGCTGGAGGGGGACTAGCGGGGACGAGCAGTACTTC
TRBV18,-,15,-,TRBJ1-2,CASSPPGISNYGYTF,TGTGCCAGCTCACCACCGGGCATATCTAACTATGGCTACACCTTC
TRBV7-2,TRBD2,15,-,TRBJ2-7,CASSLRGSGRNEQYF,TGTGCCAGCAGCTTAAGGGGTAGCGGGAGAAACGAGCAGTACTTC
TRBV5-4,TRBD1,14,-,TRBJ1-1,CASSPRQGGTEAFF,TGTGCCAGCAGCCCTAGACAGGGGGGCACTGAAGCTTTCTTT
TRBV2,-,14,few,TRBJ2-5,CASNRWKSQETQYF,TGTGCCAGCAACAGATGGAAGAGCCAAGAGACCCAGTACTTC
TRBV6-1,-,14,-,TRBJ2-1,CASSERLALDEQFF,TGTGCCAGCAGTGAGAGGCTAGCATTGGATGAGCAGTTCTTC
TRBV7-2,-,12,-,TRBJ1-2,CASSPTGPGYTF,TGTGCCAGCAGCCCTACAGGGCCTGGCTACACCTTC
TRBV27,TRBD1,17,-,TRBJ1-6,CASSSDRDSHRNSPLHF,TGTGCCAGCAGTTCGGACCGGGACAGCCATAGGAATTCACCCCTCCACTTT
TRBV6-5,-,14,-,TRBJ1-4,CASSYSTLVEKLFF,TGTGCCAGCAGTTACTCGACCCTAGTGGAAAAACTGTTTTTT
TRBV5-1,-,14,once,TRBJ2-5,CASSPEGRIETQYF,TGCGCCAGCAGCCCGGAGGGACGGATAGAGACCCAGTACTTC
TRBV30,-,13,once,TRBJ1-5,CAWSPGSYQPQHF,TGTGCCTGGAGCCCAGGGTCGTATCAGCCCCAGCATTTT
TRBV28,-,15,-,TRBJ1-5,CASSLGRGFNQPQHF,TGTGCCAGCAGTTTAGGCAGGGGATTTAATCAGCCCCAGCATTTT
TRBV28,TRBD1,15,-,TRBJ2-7,CASTPLGTGAYEQYF,TGTGCCAGCACTCCCCTCGGGACAGGGGCCTACGAGCAGTACTTC